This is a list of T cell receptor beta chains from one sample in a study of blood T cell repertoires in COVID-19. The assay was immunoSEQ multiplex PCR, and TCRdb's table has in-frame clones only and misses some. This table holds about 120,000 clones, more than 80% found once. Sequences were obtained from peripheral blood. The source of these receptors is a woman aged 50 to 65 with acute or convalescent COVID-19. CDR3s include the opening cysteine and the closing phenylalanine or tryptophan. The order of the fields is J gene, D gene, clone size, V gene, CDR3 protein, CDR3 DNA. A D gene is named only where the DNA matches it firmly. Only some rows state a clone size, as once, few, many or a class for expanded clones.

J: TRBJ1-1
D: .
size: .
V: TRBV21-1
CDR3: CASFGMPMNTEAFF
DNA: TGTGCCAGCTTCGGGATGCCCATGAACACTGAAGCTTTCTTT

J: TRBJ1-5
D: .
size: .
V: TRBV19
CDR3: CASSMGGSGREGNQPQHF
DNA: TGTGCCAGTAGTATGGGGGGTTCGGGCAGGGAGGGCAATCAGCCCCAGCATTTT

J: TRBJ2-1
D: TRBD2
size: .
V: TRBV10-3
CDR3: CAISEPSGRAMGEQFF
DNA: TGTGCCATCAGTGAGCCCTCTGGGAGGGCGATGGGTGAGCAGTTCTTC

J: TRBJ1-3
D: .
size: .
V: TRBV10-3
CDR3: CAIRGSGVLENTIYF
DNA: TGTGCCATCAGAGGTTCAGGGGTGTTGGAAAACACCATATATTTT

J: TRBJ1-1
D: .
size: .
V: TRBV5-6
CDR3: CASSSQGTYLNTEAFF
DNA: TGTGCCAGCAGCTCGCAGGGGACCTATTTGAACACTGAAGCTTTCTTT

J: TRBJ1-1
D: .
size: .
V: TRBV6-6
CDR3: CASSAGRNTEAFF
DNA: TGTGCCAGCAGTGCGGGCAGGAACACTGAAGCTTTCTTT

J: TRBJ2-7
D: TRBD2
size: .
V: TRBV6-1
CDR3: CASSERPSGGYEQYF
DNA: TGTGCCAGCAGTGAAAGACCTAGCGGGGGGTACGAGCAGTACTTC

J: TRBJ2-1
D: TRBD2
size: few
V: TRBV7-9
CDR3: CASSLGRTSGGEGEQFF
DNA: TGTGCCAGCAGCTTAGGAAGAACTAGCGGAGGGGAGGGAGAGCAGTTCTTC

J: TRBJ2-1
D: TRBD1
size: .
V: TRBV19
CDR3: CASSGDSYNEQFF
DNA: TGTGCCAGCTCTGGGGACAGCTACAATGAGCAGTTCTTC

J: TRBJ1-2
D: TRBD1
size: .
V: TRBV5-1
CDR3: CASSLEGQANYGYTF
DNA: TGCGCCAGCAGCTTGGAGGGACAGGCGAACTATGGCTACACCTTC

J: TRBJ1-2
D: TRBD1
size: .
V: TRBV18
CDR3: CASSPPGQTNYGYTF
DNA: TGTGCCAGCTCACCCCCGGGACAGACTAACTATGGCTACACCTTC